Sequencing of this T cell receptor beta chain was carried out in a study of blood T cell repertoires in COVID-19. As for the study in general: Samples came from the United States, Italy and Spain, spanning acute and convalescent COVID-19. In each case, the material was cDNA or gDNA derived from T cells, B-cell-depleted T cells, or PBMCs.

CDR3 size: 16 residues. CDR1 SGHNT and CDR2 YYREEE come from the germline V gene (reference sequence). J lost 5 bases, V lost 4 bases, and 9 bases had no gene match. This clone was counted once. Original processing notes: Amplification with reference gene primers provided the estimates of nucleated cell counts. TCRdb's copy holds only in-frame clones and misses some; the assay was immunoSEQ multiplex PCR. V and J calls and clone size are copied from that table; D and trimming were computed from the DNA. The table records about 81,000 clones, roughly 90% of them present only once. The TCR originated in a man in his 70s with active or convalescent COVID-19. Sample: peripheral blood. V and J are TRBV5-4 and TRBJ2-3, with TRBD1 matching over 11 bases. The CDR3 reads CASSVRTGGLGDTQYF. The CDR3 DNA reads TGTGCCAGCAGCGTAAGGACAGGGGGCTTGGGAGATACGCAGTATTTT.